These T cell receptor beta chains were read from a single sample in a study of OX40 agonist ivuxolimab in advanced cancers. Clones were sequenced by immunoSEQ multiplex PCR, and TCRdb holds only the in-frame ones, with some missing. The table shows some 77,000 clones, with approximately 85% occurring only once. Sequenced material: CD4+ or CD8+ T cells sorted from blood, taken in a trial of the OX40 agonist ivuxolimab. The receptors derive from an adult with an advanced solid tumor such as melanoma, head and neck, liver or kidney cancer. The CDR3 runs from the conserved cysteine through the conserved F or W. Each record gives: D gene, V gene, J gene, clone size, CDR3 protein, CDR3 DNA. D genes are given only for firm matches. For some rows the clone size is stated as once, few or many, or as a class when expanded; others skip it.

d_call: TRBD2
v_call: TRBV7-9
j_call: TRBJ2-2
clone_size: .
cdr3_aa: CASSLRLAGTGELFF
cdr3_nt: TGTGCCAGCAGCTTAAGACTAGCCGGGACCGGGGAGCTGTTTTTT

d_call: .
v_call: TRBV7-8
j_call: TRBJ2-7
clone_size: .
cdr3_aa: CASSFPGNDEQYF
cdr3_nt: TGTGCCAGCAGCTTTCCAGGGAACGACGAGCAGTACTTC

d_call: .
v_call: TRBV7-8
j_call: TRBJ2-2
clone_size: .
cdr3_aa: CASSLSRTENTGELFF
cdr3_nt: TGTGCCAGCAGCTTATCAAGGACAGAAAACACCGGGGAGCTGTTTTTT

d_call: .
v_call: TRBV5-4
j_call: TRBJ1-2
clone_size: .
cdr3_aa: CASSRLGGHYGYTF
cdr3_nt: TGTGCCAGCAGCCGCCTCGGGGGGCACTATGGCTACACCTTC

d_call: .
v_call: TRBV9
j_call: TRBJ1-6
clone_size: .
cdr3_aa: CASSLRDGLSSYNSPLHF
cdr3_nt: TGTGCCAGCAGCCTCCGCGACGGGCTGAGCTCCTATAATTCACCCCTCCACTTT

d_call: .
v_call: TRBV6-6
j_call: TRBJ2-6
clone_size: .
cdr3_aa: CASSYSTGSGANVLTF
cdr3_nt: TGTGCCAGCAGTTACTCGACGGGCTCTGGGGCCAACGTCCTGACTTTC

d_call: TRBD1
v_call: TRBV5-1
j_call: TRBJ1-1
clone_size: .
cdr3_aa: CASSVTGGVEAFF
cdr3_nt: TGCGCCAGCAGCGTGACAGGGGGCGTTGAAGCTTTCTTT

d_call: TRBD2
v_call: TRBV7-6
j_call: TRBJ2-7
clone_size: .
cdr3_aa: CASSLVSGGFSYEQYF
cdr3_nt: TGTGCCAGCAGCTTAGTTAGCGGGGGTTTCTCCTACGAGCAGTACTTC

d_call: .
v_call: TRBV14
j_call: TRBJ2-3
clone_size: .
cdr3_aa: CASYTSETGLTTDTQYF
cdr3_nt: TGTGCCAGTTATACATCCGAGACAGGCCTTACGACAGATACGCAGTATTTT

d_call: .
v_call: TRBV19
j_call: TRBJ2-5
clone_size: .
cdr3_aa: CASTKSGRGEETQYF
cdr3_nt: TGTGCCAGTACGAAAAGTGGCAGGGGGGAAGAGACCCAGTACTTC

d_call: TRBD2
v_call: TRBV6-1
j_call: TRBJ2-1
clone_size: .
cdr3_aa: CASSEGSGRSMVEQFF
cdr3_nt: TGTGCCAGCAGTGAAGGAAGCGGGAGATCTATGGTTGAGCAGTTCTTC

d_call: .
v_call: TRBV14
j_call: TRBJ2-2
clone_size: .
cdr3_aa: CASSQVNRRGDTGELFF
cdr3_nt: TGTGCCAGCAGCCAAGTGAATAGGCGAGGGGACACCGGGGAGCTGTTTTTT

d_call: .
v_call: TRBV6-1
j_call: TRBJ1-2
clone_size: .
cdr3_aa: CASSEAGGLYGYTF
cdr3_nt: TGTGCCAGCAGTGAAGCCGGGGGGCTCTATGGCTACACCTTC

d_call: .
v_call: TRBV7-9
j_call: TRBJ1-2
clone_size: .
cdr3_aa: CASSLNGGYGYTF
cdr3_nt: TGTGCCAGCAGCCTCAATGGTGGCTATGGCTACACCTTC

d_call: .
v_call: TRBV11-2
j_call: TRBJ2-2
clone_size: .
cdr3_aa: CASSLGWGTGELFF
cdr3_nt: TGTGCCAGCAGCTTAGGGTGGGGAACCGGGGAGCTGTTTTTT

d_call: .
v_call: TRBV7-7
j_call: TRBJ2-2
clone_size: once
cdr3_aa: CASSFGVAGELFF
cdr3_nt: TGTGCCAGCAGCTTCGGGGTCGCCGGGGAGCTGTTTTTT

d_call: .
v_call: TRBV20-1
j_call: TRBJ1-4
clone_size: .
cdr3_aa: CSARVVEKLFF
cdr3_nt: TGCAGTGCTAGAGTAGTTGAAAAACTGTTTTTT

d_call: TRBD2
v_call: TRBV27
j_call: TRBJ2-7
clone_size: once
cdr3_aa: CASRRLAGFYEQYF
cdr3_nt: TGTGCCAGCAGGCGACTAGCGGGGTTCTACGAGCAGTACTTC

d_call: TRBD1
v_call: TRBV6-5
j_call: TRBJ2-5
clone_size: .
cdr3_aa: CASSTDRGGQETQYF
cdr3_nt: TGTGCCAGCAGTACCGACAGGGGAGGCCAAGAGACCCAGTACTTC

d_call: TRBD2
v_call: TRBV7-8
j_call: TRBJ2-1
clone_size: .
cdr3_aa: CASSTRTSGTYYNEQFF
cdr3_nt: TGTGCCAGCAGCACCCGGACTAGCGGGACGTACTACAATGAGCAGTTCTTC

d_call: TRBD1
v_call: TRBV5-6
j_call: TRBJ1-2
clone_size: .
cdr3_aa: CASRYQGQTYGYTF
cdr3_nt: TGTGCCAGCAGGTATCAGGGACAGACCTATGGCTACACCTTC

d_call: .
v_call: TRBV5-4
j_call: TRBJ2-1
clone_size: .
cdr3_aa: CASSPSDSRNEQFF
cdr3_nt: TGTGCCAGCAGCCCCTCGGACAGTAGAAATGAGCAGTTCTTC

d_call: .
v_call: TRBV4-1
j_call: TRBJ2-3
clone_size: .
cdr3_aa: CASSQDVQTDTQYF
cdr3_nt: TGCGCCAGCAGCCAAGATGTCCAGACAGATACGCAGTATTTT

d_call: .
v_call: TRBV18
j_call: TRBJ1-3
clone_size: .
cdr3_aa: CASSPGTGSSGNTIYF
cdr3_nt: TGTGCCAGCTCACCGGGCACAGGGTCCTCTGGAAACACCATATATTTT

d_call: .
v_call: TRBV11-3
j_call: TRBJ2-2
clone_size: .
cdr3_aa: CASSLGGSRAGELFF
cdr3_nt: TGTGCCAGCAGCTTAGGTGGGAGCCGGGCCGGGGAGCTGTTTTTT

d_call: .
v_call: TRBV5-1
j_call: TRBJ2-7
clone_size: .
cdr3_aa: CASRADSYEQYF
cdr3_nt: TGCGCCAGCAGAGCGGACTCCTACGAGCAGTACTTC

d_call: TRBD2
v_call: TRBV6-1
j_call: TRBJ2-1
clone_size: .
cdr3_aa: CASSDLAGTLNNEQFF
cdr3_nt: TGTGCCAGCAGTGATCTAGCGGGGACGCTTAACAATGAGCAGTTCTTC

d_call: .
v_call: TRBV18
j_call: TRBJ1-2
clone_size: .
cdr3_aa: CASSPTRGLDYGYTF
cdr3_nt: TGTGCCAGCTCACCAACGAGAGGCCTCGACTATGGCTACACCTTC

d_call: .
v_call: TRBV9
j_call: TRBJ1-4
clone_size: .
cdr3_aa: CASSVPGTGKLFF
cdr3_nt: TGTGCCAGCAGCGTACCGGGGACGGGAAAACTGTTTTTT

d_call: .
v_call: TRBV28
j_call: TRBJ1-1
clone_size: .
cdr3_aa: CASSLVAEAFF
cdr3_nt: TGTGCCAGCAGTTTGGTTGCTGAAGCTTTCTTT

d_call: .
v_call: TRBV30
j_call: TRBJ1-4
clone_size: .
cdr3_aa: CAWSVGGWGANEKLFF
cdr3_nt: TGTGCCTGGAGTGTCGGGGGTTGGGGAGCTAATGAAAAACTGTTTTTT

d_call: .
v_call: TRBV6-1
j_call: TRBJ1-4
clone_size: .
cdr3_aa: CASSDWLTTNEKLFF
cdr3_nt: TGTGCCAGCAGTGATTGGCTCACAACTAATGAAAAACTGTTTTTT